Listed here are 12 T cell receptor beta chains from one sample, sequenced in a study of OX40 agonist ivuxolimab in advanced cancers. Sequenced by immunoSEQ multiplex PCR; TCRdb stores in-frame clones only, minus some. Here the sample spans tens of thousands of clones, 75% to 90% being singletons. The sample in question was CD4+ or CD8+ T cells sorted from blood, obtained in a trial of the OX40 agonist ivuxolimab. These receptors were taken from an adult with an advanced solid tumor such as melanoma, head and neck, liver or kidney cancer.

The chain recombines TRBV19 with TRBJ1-5; 8 nucleotides align to TRBD1. Trimming at V came to 3 bases and at J to 2 bases, leaving 0 bases not matched to a gene. The CDR3 is 14 residues long. Germline CDR1 and CDR2: LNHDA and SQIVND (reference sequence). The DNA of the CDR3 is TGTGCCAGTAGTATGGGACAGGGCAATCAGCCCCAGCATTTT. It codes for CASSMGQGNQPQHF.

The genes are TRBV7-3 and TRBJ1-1, with D tentatively TRBD1 (6 bases). Germline values: CDR1 SGHTA, CDR2 FQGTGA. The CDR3 runs 14 residues. Trimming removed 4 bases from V and 1 base from J, with 10 bases in between. The CDR3 DNA reads TGTGCCAGCAGCTACTCGGGACAGAACACTGAAGCTTTCTTT. It is translated as CASSYSGQNTEAFF.

The sample holds a few counts of this clone. The gene calls are TRBV15 and TRBJ2-3; TRBD2 matches 9 bases. Germline values: CDR1 LNHNV, CDR2 YYDKDF (reference sequence). The V gene end was trimmed by 0 bases and the J gene end by 4 bases; junction bases not matched to a gene: 5. The length of the CDR3 is 16 residues. CDR3 protein: CATSREAGGGADTQYF. The CDR3 DNA reads as TGTGCCACCAGCAGAGAGGCTGGCGGGGGGGCAGATACGCAGTATTTT.

V gene TRBV5-5 combines with J gene TRBJ2-5; possibly TRBD2 for D (7 bases). CDR1 is SGHKS and CDR2 is YYEKEE in the germline V gene (reference sequence). The V gene lost 4 bases and the J gene lost 5 bases, with 18 bases spanning the gap. This CDR3 comprises 15 residues. CDR3 region: CASSRSGGGGETQYF. The CDR3 nucleotides read TGTGCCAGCAGCAGATCCGGCGGGGGCGGTGAGACCCAGTACTTC.

The chain is built from TRBV18 and TRBJ2-7; D gene uncertain. CDR1 is KGHSH and CDR2 is LQKENI in the germline V gene. V was cut by 6 bases and J by 0 bases, with 18 bases left in between. The CDR3 runs 16 residues. The CDR3 spells CASSPRRLTDSYEQYF. The CDR3 DNA follows: TGTGCCAGCTCCCCCCGGCGGCTGACTGACTCCTACGAGCAGTACTTC.

V is TRBV6-5 and J is TRBJ2-1; the D is unclear. The CDR3 has 13 residues. Trimming took 6 bases from V and 1 from J, leaving 7 bases between them. Germline CDR1 reads MNHEY; CDR2 reads SVGAGI. Here the CDR3 DNA reads TGTGCCAGCAGCTTGAATTCCTACAATGAGCAGTTCTTC. It translates to CASSLNSYNEQFF.

The chain is built from TRBV4-2 and TRBJ2-3; 7 bases map to TRBD2. J was trimmed by 0 bases and V by 2 bases; bases with no gene match: 8. The CDR3 sequence is 17 residues long. Germline V gives CDR1 LGHNA, CDR2 YNFKEQ. The CDR3 sequence: CASSQPRLAPSTDTQYF. The CDR3 bases are TGTGCCAGCAGCCAACCACGACTAGCTCCTAGCACAGATACGCAGTATTTT.

This clone was recorded a few times. The rearrangement uses TRBV4-1 and TRBJ1-2; D might be TRBD1 (5 bases). The CDR3 is 13 residues long. Trimming cost V 0 bases and J 8 bases, with 10 bases left between them. The germline V gene has CDR1 MGHRA and CDR2 YSYEKL. DNA of the CDR3: TGCGCCAGCAGCCAAGAGGGGCACGGAGGCTACACCTTC. This gives the protein CASSQEGHGGYTF.

The rearrangement joins TRBV5-1 to TRBJ1-2; D unresolved. Germline CDR1 and CDR2: SGHRS and YFSETQ. The CDR3 has 14 residues. V lost 4 bases and J lost 4, with 14 bases in between. The CDR3 nucleotides are TGCGCCAGCAGCGGCTCCACATCCAGCTATGGCTACACCTTC. It is translated as CASSGSTSSYGYTF.

J is TRBJ2-1 and V is TRBV6-6; D might be TRBD2 (7 bases). This CDR3 has 14 amino acids. V was clipped by 0 bases and J by 15 bases, with 18 bases between them. CDR1 is MNHNY and CDR2 is SVGAGI in the germline V gene (reference sequence). CDR3 protein: CASSYSGGGYIRFF. In DNA form, the CDR3 reads TGTGCCAGCAGTTACTCTGGCGGGGGCTACATTCGGTTCTTC.

V usage is TRBV7-2 and J usage is TRBJ1-5; tentative D call: TRBD1 (6 bases). Germline V CDR1 and CDR2: SGHTA, FQGNSA. The CDR3 is made up of 13 amino acids. V shed 5 bases and J shed 11 bases, with 16 bases lying between them. The CDR3 is CASSLGGGRAQHF. The CDR3 nucleotides read TGTGCCAGCAGCCTCGGAGGGGGGCGAGCCCAGCATTTT.

Notes on this clone: Other DNA sequences from this sample encode an identical CDR3 as well. This chain joins TRBV6-5 and TRBJ1-2; tentatively, D is TRBD1 (6 bases). Germline V CDR1 and CDR2: MNHEY, SVGAGI. The CDR3 runs to 13 residues. The V and J ends lost 6 bases and 7 bases respectively, with 15 bases between them. The CDR3 loop reads CASSAPGALGYTF. Written as DNA, the CDR3 is TGTGCCAGCAGCGCTCCAGGGGCACTTGGCTACACCTTC.